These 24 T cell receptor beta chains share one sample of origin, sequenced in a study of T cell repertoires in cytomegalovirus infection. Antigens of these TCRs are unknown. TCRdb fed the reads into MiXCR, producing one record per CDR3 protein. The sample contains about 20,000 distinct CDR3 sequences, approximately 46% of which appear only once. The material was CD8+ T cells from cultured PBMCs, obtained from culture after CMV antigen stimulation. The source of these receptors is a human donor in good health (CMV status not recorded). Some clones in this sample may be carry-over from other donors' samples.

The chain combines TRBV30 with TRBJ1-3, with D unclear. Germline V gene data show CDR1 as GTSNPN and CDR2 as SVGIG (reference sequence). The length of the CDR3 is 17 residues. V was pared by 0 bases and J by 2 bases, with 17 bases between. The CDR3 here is CAWSVRTNGEAGNTIYF. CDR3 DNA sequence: TGTGCCTGGAGTGTACGTACGAACGGCGAAGCTGGAAACACCATATATTTT. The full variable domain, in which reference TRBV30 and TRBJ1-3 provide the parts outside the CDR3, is SQTIHQWPATLVQPVGSPLSLECTVEGTSNPNLYWYRQAAGRGLQLLFYSVGIGQISSEVPQNLSASRPQDRQFILSSKKLLLSDSGFYLCAWSVRTNGEAGNTIYFGEGSWLTVV.

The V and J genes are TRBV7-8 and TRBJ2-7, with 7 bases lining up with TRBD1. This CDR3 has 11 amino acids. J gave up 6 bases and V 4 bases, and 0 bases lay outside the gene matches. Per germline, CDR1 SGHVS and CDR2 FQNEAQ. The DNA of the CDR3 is TGTGCCAGCAGCTACAGGGGCGAGCAGTACTTC. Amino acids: CASSYRGEQYF.

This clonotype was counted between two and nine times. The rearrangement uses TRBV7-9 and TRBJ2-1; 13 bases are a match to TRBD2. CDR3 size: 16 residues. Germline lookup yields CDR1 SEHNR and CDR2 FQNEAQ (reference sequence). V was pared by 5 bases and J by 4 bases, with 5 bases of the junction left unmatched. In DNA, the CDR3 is TGTGCCAGCAGCCCCCAACTAGCGGGAGGGTACAATGAGCAGTTCTTC. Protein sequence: CASSPQLAGGYNEQFF.

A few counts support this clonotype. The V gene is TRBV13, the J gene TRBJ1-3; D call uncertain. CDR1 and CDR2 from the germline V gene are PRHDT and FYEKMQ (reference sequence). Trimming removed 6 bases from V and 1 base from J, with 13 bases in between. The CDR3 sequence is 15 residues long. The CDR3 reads CASREGASSGNTIYF. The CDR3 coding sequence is TGTGCCAGCAGGGAGGGTGCAAGTTCTGGAAACACCATATATTTT.

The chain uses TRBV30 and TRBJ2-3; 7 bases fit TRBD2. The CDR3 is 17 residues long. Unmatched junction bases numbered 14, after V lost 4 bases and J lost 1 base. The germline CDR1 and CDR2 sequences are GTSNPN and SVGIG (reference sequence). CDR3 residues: CAWTHPPTSAGTDTQYF. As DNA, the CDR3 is TGTGCCTGGACTCACCCCCCTACTAGCGCGGGCACAGATACGCAGTATTTT.

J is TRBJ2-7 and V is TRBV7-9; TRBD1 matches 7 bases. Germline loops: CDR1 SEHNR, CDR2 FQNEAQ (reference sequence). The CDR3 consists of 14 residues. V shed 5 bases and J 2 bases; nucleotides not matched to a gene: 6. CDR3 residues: CASSPRQGAYEQYF. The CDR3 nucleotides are TGTGCCAGCAGCCCCAGACAGGGAGCCTACGAGCAGTACTTC.

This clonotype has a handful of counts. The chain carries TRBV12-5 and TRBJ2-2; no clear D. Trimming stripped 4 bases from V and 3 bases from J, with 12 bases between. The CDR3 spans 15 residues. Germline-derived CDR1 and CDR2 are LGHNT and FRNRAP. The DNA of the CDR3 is TGTGCTAGTGGTTGGTCGGGCACCTACACCGGGGAGCTGTTTTTT. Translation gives CASGWSGTYTGELFF.

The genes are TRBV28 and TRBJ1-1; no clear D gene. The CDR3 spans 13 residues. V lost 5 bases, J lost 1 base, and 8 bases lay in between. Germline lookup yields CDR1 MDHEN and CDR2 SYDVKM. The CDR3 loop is CASSHSPNTEAFF. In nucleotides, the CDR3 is TGTGCCAGCAGTCACTCACCGAACACTGAAGCTTTCTTT.

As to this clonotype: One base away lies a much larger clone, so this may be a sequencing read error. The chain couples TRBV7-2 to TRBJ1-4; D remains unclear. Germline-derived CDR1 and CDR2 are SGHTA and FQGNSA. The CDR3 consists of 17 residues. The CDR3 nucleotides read TGTGCCGGCAGCTTTCATCTCCAAGAGACGTCTAATGAAAAACTGTTTTTT. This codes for CAGSFHLQETSNEKLFF.

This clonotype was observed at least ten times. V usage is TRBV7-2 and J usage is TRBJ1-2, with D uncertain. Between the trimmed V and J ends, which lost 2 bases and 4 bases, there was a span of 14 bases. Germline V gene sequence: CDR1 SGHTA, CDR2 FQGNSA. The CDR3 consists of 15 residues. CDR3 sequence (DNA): TGTGCCAGCAGCTTACAGTCCAGTGAGGGCTATGGCTACACCTTC. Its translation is CASSLQSSEGYGYTF.

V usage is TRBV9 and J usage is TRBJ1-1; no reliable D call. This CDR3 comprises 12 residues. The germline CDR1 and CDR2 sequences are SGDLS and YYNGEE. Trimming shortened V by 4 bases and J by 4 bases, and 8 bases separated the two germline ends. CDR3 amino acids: CASSRGSTEAFF. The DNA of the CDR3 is TGTGCCAGCAGCCGGGGTAGCACTGAAGCTTTCTTT.

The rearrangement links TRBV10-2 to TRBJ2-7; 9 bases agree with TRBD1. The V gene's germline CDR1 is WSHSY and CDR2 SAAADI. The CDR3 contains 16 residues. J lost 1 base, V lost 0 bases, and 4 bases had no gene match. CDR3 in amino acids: CASSESAGTGSYEQYF. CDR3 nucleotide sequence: TGCGCCAGCAGTGAGTCGGCCGGGACAGGGTCCTACGAGCAGTACTTC.

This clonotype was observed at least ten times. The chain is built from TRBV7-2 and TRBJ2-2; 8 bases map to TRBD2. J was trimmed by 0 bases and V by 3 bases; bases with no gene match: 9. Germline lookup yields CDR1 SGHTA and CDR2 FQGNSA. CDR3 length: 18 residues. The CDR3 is CASSFSGGISTNTGELFF. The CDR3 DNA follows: TGTGCCAGCAGCTTTTCGGGGGGGATCTCCACGAACACCGGGGAGCTGTTTTTT. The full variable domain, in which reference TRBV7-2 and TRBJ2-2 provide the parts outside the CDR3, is GAGVSQSPSNKVTEKGKDVELRCDPISGHTALYWYRQSLGQGLEFLIYFQGNSAPDKSGLPSDRFSAERTGGSVSTLTIQRTQQEDSAVYLCASSFSGGISTNTGELFFGEGSRLTVL.

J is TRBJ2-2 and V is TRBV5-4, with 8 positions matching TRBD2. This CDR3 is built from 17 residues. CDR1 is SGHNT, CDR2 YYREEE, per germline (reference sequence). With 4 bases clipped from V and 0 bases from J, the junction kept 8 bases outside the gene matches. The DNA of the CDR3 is TGTGCCAGCAGCGGGGGGGTTAGCGGGACGAACACCGGGGAGCTGTTTTTT. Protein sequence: CASSGGVSGTNTGELFF.

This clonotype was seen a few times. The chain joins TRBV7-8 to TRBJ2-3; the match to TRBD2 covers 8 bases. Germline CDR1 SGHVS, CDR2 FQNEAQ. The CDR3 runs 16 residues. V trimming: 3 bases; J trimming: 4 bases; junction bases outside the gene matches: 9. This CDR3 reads CASSFPTSGGADTQYF. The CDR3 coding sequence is TGTGCCAGCAGCTTCCCCACTAGCGGAGGGGCAGATACGCAGTATTTT.

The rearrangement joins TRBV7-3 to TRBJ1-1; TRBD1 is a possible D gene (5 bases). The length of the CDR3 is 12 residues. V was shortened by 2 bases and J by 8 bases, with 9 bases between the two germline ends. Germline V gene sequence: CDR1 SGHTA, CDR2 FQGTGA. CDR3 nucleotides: TGTGCCAGCAGCTTAGCAGGGCGGGAAGCTTTCTTT. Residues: CASSLAGREAFF.

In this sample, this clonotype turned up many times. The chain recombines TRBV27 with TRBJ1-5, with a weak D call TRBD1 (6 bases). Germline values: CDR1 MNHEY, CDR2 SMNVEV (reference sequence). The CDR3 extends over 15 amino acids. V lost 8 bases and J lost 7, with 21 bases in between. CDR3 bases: TGTGCCAGCCGACCCTCCGGGGGCCCGGGGCAGCCCCAGCATTTT. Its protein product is CASRPSGGPGQPQHF.

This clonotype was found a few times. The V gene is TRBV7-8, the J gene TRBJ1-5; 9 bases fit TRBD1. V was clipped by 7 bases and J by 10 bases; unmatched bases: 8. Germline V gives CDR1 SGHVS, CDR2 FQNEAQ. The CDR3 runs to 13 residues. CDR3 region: CASTGGQGVPQHF. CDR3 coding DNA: TGTGCCAGCACCGGGGGACAGGGAGTTCCCCAGCATTTT.

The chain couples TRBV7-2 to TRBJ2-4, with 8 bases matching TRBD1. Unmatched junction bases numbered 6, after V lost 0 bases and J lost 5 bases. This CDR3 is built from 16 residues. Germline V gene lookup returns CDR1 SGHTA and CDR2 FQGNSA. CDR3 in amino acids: CASSLAIGQGENIQYF. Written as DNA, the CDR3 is TGTGCCAGCAGCTTAGCTATAGGACAGGGCGAAAACATTCAGTACTTC.

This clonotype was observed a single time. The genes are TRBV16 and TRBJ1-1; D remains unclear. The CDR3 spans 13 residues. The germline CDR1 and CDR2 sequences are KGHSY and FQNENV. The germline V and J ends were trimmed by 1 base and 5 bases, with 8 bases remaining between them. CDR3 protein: CASSQFGGTEAFF. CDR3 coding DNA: TGTGCCAGCAGCCAATTCGGAGGAACTGAAGCTTTCTTT.

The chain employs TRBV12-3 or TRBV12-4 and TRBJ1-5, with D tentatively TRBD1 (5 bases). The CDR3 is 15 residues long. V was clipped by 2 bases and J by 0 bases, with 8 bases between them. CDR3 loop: CASSLWGLSNQPQHF. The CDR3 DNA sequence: TGTGCCAGCAGTTTATGGGGCCTTAGCAATCAGCCCCAGCATTTT.

The CDR3: CASSQEGSLTGKDTQYF. The CDR3 DNA reads TGCGCCAGCAGCCAAGAAGGAAGTTTGACAGGGAAAGATACGCAGTATTTT. The chain carries TRBV4-3 and TRBJ2-3; the match to TRBD1 covers 7 bases. CDR3 length: 17 residues. CDR1 and CDR2 (germline): LGHNA, YSLEER. Trimming took 0 bases from V and 5 from J; bases not matched to a gene: 11.

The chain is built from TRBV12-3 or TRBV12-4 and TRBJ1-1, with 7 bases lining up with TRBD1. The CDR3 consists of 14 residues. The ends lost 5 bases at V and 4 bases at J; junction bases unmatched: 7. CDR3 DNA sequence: TGTGCCAGCAGTCCTCCCGGGACAGCCACTGAAGCTTTCTTT. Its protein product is CASSPPGTATEAFF.

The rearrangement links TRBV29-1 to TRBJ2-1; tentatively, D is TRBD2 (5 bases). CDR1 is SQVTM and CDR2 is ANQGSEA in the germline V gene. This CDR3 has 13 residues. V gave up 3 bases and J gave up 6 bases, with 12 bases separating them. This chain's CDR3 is CSVEIGGFNEQFF. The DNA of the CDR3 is TGCAGCGTTGAGATCGGCGGGTTCAATGAGCAGTTCTTC.